The 13 T cell receptor beta chains reported below all come from one sample, sequenced in a study of blood T cell repertoires in COVID-19 (dated by TCRdb to 2018 to 2021). The library was made by the immunoSEQ multiplex PCR assay. What TCRdb holds here is the immuneACCESS table cut down to in-frame rearrangements. Part of the clones is not present; checked against another copy, under half of the missing clones reflect an unresolved V gene, and the others are unexplained. For this sample the table gives a few hundred thousand clones, of which roughly 82% were detected only once. Of the sample, around 1.5% falls within the top ten clones. The specimen sequenced was peripheral blood. The receptor set was obtained from a woman in her 50s with acute or convalescent COVID-19.

The gene calls are TRBV27 and TRBJ2-3; TRBD2 is a possible D gene (7 bases). V was clipped by 9 bases and J by 2 bases, with 15 bases between them. The CDR3 is made up of 14 amino acids. CDR1 and CDR2 from the germline V gene are MNHEY and SMNVEV (reference sequence). Here the CDR3 DNA reads TGTGCCAGTACGGGGGGCGGACCCACAGATACGCAGTATTTT. It encodes CASTGGGPTDTQYF.

The chain joins TRBV27 to TRBJ2-1; TRBD2 matches 7 bases. Trimming at V came to 3 bases and at J to 4 bases, leaving 3 bases not matched to a gene. The CDR3 has 14 residues. Germline V gene sequence: CDR1 MNHEY, CDR2 SMNVEV (reference sequence). In DNA form, the CDR3 reads TGTGCCAGCAGTTTGCTCGGGGGGTACAATGAGCAGTTCTTC. This translates into CASSLLGGYNEQFF.

The chain employs TRBV18 and TRBJ2-1, with 8 bases fitting TRBD2. CDR3 length equals 15 residues. Germline loops: CDR1 KGHSH, CDR2 LQKENI. The V gene end was trimmed by 2 bases and the J gene end by 4 bases; junction bases not matched to a gene: 4. CDR3 in amino acids: CASSPYVAGYNEQFF. For the CDR3, the DNA is TGTGCCAGCTCACCATATGTAGCGGGATACAATGAGCAGTTCTTC.

The gene calls are TRBV18 and TRBJ2-5, with 8 bases matching TRBD1. CDR1 KGHSH and CDR2 LQKENI come from the germline V gene. J gave up 3 bases and V 6 bases, and 3 bases lay outside the gene matches. The CDR3 totals 13 residues. The CDR3 DNA reads TGTGCCAGCTCCACGGACAGGGAAGAGACCCAGTACTTC. The encoded protein is CASSTDREETQYF.

The chain links TRBV11-3 to TRBJ2-3; no clear D. V lost 1 base and J 6 bases, leaving 11 bases between the germline ends. This CDR3 is 14 amino acids long. Germline CDR1 reads SGHNT; CDR2 reads YENEEA. The CDR3 sequence is CASSLVSAADTQYF. In DNA form, the CDR3 reads TGTGCCAGCAGCTTAGTTTCCGCCGCGGATACGCAGTATTTT.

This chain uses TRBV3-1 (or the pseudogene TRBV3-2) with TRBJ1-2, with 7 bases identical to TRBD1. The CDR3 extends over 14 amino acids. Per the germline V gene, CDR1 is LGHDT and CDR2 is YNNKEL (reference sequence). Trimming took 2 bases from V and 4 from J; bases not matched to a gene: 4. The CDR3 sequence: CASSQRDRVYGYTF. CDR3 sequence (DNA): TGTGCCAGCAGCCAACGGGACAGAGTCTATGGCTACACCTTC.

The J gene is TRBJ1-5, the V gene TRBV30; D is ambiguous. The CDR3 consists of 14 residues. Trimming left V 0 bases short and J 3 bases short, with 9 bases between. The germline V gene has CDR1 GTSNPN and CDR2 SVGIG (reference sequence). The CDR3 sequence: CAWSVLSNNQPQHF. Written as DNA, the CDR3 is TGTGCCTGGAGTGTACTGAGTAACAATCAGCCCCAGCATTTT.

The J gene is TRBJ2-1, the V gene TRBV25-1; 8 bases align to TRBD1. With V trimmed by 5 bases and J by 8 bases, 14 bases remained unmatched. The CDR3 is 16 residues long. Germline V gives CDR1 MGHDK, CDR2 SYGVNS. The CDR3 coding sequence is TGTGCCAGCAGTTCAACTAGAGGGACAGGCGAGGATGAGCAGTTCTTC. This gives the protein CASSSTRGTGEDEQFF.

This clone was seen a few times. The chain links TRBV7-2 to TRBJ2-2; the D gene is possibly TRBD2 (6 bases). Germline V lookup: CDR1 SGHTA, CDR2 FQGNSA. CDR3 length: 14 residues. Trimming stripped 5 bases from V and 3 bases from J, with 10 bases between. The CDR3 DNA is TGTGCCAGCAGCCGGGGACTGCACACCGGGGAGCTGTTTTTT. This encodes CASSRGLHTGELFF. Full variable domain (missing parts from reference TRBV7-2 and TRBJ2-2): GAGVSQSPSNKVTEKGKDVELRCDPISGHTALYWYRQSLGQGLEFLIYFQGNSAPDKSGLPSDRFSAERTGGSVSTLTIQRTQQEDSAVYLCASSRGLHTGELFFGEGSRLTVL.

The gene calls are TRBV30 and TRBJ1-3; 7 bases map to TRBD1. The V and J ends lost 1 base and 3 bases, in that order; junction bases with no gene match: 6. Germline-derived CDR1 and CDR2 are GTSNPN and SVGIG (reference sequence). The CDR3 totals 15 residues. CDR3 amino acids: CAWSAYRGLGNTIYF. CDR3 nucleotides: TGTGCCTGGAGTGCGTACAGGGGCCTTGGAAACACCATATATTTT. The full variable domain, completed using reference TRBV30 and TRBJ1-3, is SQTIHQWPATLVQPVGSPLSLECTVEGTSNPNLYWYRQAAGRGLQLLFYSVGIGQISSEVPQNLSASRPQDRQFILSSKKLLLSDSGFYLCAWSAYRGLGNTIYFGEGSWLTVV.

J is TRBJ2-7 and V is TRBV18; 9 positions agree with TRBD1. With V trimmed by 2 bases and J by 3 bases, 2 bases remained unmatched. The CDR3 has 14 amino acids. Per germline, CDR1 KGHSH and CDR2 LQKENI. The CDR3 bases are TGTGCCAGCTCACCAGCGGGACAGGGCTACGAGCAGTACTTC. This codes for CASSPAGQGYEQYF.

The chain couples TRBV7-9 to TRBJ1-1; TRBD1 agrees at 7 bases. From germline, CDR1 is SEHNR and CDR2 FQNEAQ (reference sequence). The CDR3 covers 11 residues. J was trimmed by 8 bases and V by 5 bases; bases with no gene match: 2. The CDR3, as DNA: TGTGCCAGCAGCCGGGACAGAGAAGCTTTCTTT. As protein: CASSRDREAFF.

The gene calls are TRBV27 and TRBJ1-4, with 10 nucleotides matching TRBD1. This CDR3 comprises 14 residues. V was clipped by 4 bases and J by 8 bases; unmatched bases: 4. Germline V lookup: CDR1 MNHEY, CDR2 SMNVEV (reference sequence). Here the CDR3 DNA reads TGTGCCAGCAGTTCGGGACAGGGGAAAGAAAAACTGTTTTTT. It is translated as CASSSGQGKEKLFF. Full variable domain (missing parts from reference TRBV27 and TRBJ1-4): EAQVTQNPRYLITVTGKKLTVTCSQNMNHEYMSWYRQDPGLGLRQIYYSMNVEVTDKGDVPEGYKVSRKEKRNFPLILESPSPNQTSLYFCASSSGQGKEKLFFGSGTQLSVL.